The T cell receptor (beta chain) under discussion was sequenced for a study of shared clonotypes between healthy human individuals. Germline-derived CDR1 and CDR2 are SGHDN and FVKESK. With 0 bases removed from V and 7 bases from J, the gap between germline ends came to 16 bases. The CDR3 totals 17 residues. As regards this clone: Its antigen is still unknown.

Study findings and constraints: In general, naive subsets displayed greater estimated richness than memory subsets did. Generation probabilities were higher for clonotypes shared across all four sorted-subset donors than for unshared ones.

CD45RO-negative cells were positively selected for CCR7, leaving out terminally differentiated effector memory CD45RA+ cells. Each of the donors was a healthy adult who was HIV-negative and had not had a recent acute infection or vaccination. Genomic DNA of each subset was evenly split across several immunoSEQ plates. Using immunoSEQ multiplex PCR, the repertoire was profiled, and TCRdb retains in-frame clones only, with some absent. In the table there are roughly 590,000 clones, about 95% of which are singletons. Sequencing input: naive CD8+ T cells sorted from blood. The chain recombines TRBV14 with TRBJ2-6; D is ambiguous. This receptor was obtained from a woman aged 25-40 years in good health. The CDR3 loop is CASSQDGPRSFANVLTF. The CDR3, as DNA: TGTGCCAGCAGCCAAGATGGGCCCAGGTCATTTGCCAACGTCCTGACTTTC.